A selection of T cell receptor beta chains follows, all from one sample in a study of blood T cell repertoires in COVID-19. TCRdb keeps only in-frame clones here, not all; method: immunoSEQ multiplex PCR. The sample lists 200,000 to 250,000 clones, nearly 90% occurring once. What was sequenced was peripheral blood. The receptors were gathered from a man between 18 and 29 years old with active or convalescent COVID-19. The CDR3 runs from the conserved cysteine through the conserved F or W. Fields, in order: J gene, D gene, V gene, clone size, CDR3 DNA, CDR3 protein. A D gene is named only where the DNA matches it firmly. Size values are once, few and many counts, or a class for expanded clones, and some rows have none.

TRBJ2-7 | NA | TRBV30 | NA | TGTGCCTGGAGTGTACGAGCGTGGGAGCAGTACTTC | CAWSVRAWEQYF
TRBJ2-3 | TRBD2 | TRBV6-2/TRBV6-3 | NA | TGTGCCAGCAGTTCTAGCGGGGGGGGTGCTAGCACAGATACGCAGTATTTT | CASSSSGGGASTDTQYF
TRBJ2-2 | TRBD2 | TRBV7-8 | NA | TGTGCCAGCAGACTAACGGCGGGGGGGCCCCAGGGCACCGGGGAGCTGTTTTTT | CASRLTAGGPQGTGELFF
TRBJ1-2 | TRBD1 | TRBV5-4 | NA | TGTGCCAGCAGCTTGATCATTACAGGGGCGGATGGCTACACCTTC | CASSLIITGADGYTF
TRBJ1-4 | TRBD1 | TRBV4-1 | NA | TGCGCCAGCAGCCAAGATCGGGACAGTACTAATGAAAAACTGTTTTTT | CASSQDRDSTNEKLFF
TRBJ1-2 | NA | TRBV6-4 | NA | TGTGCCAGCATTGGACAAAACTATGGCTACACCTTC | CASIGQNYGYTF
TRBJ1-1 | NA | TRBV30 | NA | TGTGCCTGGAACGGGGGAGGCTCTGAAGCTTTCTTT | CAWNGGGSEAFF
TRBJ1-2 | TRBD1 | TRBV5-4 | NA | TGTGCCAGCAGCCGCGGGACAGGGAGGGAATATGGCTACACCTTC | CASSRGTGREYGYTF
TRBJ1-2 | NA | TRBV7-2 | NA | TGTGCCAGCACCCTGGCGACGGAGCTTATCGTAGGCTACACCTTC | CASTLATELIVGYTF
TRBJ2-2 | NA | TRBV6-5 | NA | TGTGCCAGCGACAAGATGCAGGCGACCGGGGAGCTGTTTTTT | CASDKMQATGELFF
TRBJ2-3 | TRBD2 | TRBV24-1 | few | TGTGCCACCAGTAAAGCGGGAACAGATACGCAGTATTTT | CATSKAGTDTQYF
TRBJ2-7 | NA | TRBV5-1 | NA | TGCGCCAGCAGCCTAAATCAGGGTTACGAGCAGTACTTC | CASSLNQGYEQYF
TRBJ2-7 | TRBD1 | TRBV9 | few | TGTGCCAGCAGCGCCCGACAGGGACGCGAGCAGTACTTC | CASSARQGREQYF
TRBJ1-2 | TRBD1 | TRBV9 | NA | TGTGCCAGCAGCGTAGAAGCCATGGGGACAGGGGATGGCTACACCTTC | CASSVEAMGTGDGYTF
TRBJ1-4 | TRBD1 | TRBV5-4 | NA | TGTGCCAGCAGCCCCAGAGGGACAGGGGTCGAAAAACTGTTTTTT | CASSPRGTGVEKLFF
TRBJ1-2 | TRBD1 | TRBV5-4 | few | TGTGCCAGCAGCTTGGGGGGACAGGGGTCTCGGGGCTACACCTTC | CASSLGGQGSRGYTF
TRBJ2-1 | NA | TRBV6-5 | few | TGTGCCAGCAGCGTTCGGAGGGGTGAGCAGTTCTTC | CASSVRRGEQFF
TRBJ2-1 | NA | TRBV28 | once | TGTGCCAGCAGTTCCCCCCGCTCCTACAATGAGCAGTTCTTC | CASSSPRSYNEQFF
TRBJ1-1 | TRBD1 | TRBV4-3 | NA | TGCGCCAGCAGCCATACCCGGGACAGTAACACTGAAGCTTTCTTT | CASSHTRDSNTEAFF
TRBJ1-1 | NA | TRBV5-5 | few | TGTGCCAGCAGCTTGGTCCCGTCTCCTCGAGACGGGGATGAAGCTTTCTTT | CASSLVPSPRDGDEAFF
TRBJ1-1 | NA | TRBV19 | once | TGTGCCAGTTGCACTCTTTCAGGATCTACTGAAGCTTTCTTT | CASCTLSGSTEAFF
TRBJ2-7 | TRBD1 | TRBV13 | NA | TGTGCCAGCAGCCCCTCCGGGACAGGGGTTTTCTCCACCTACGAGCAGTACTTC | CASSPSGTGVFSTYEQYF
TRBJ2-7 | TRBD1 | TRBV5-4 | NA | TGTGCCAGCAGCACACGGACAGGGACCTACGAGCAGTACTTC | CASSTRTGTYEQYF
TRBJ1-1 | NA | TRBV6-4 | NA | TGTGCCAGCAGTGACTCACAGGGTACTGAAGCTTTCTTT | CASSDSQGTEAFF
TRBJ1-2 | TRBD1 | TRBV28 | NA | TGTGCCAGCAGTCGGGGACAGGGGGGTGGCTACACCTTC | CASSRGQGGGYTF
TRBJ1-2 | NA | TRBV29-1 | NA | TGCAGCGTTGGCGGCCGGACCCCAGGAACGGGAGGCTACACCTTC | CSVGGRTPGTGGYTF
TRBJ1-5 | NA | TRBV5-1 | NA | TGCGCCAGCAGCTTGGATCACGGTAGCAATCAGCCCCAGCATTTT | CASSLDHGSNQPQHF
TRBJ2-1 | TRBD2 | TRBV25-1 | NA | TGTGCCAGCAGTCTCCCTAGCGGTAATGAGCAGTTCTTC | CASSLPSGNEQFF
TRBJ1-6 | TRBD1 | TRBV28 | NA | TGTGCCAGCAGTTTATCAGACAGGGTTTGGTCACCCCTCCACTTT | CASSLSDRVWSPLHF
TRBJ1-4 | NA | TRBV7-9 | NA | TGTGCCAGCAGCTTGGCAGCAACTAATGAAAAACTGTTTTTT | CASSLAATNEKLFF
TRBJ2-3 | TRBD1 | TRBV6-5 | once | TGTGCCAGCAGTTCCAGGGGGCGCGTGACAGATACGCAGTATTTT | CASSSRGRVTDTQYF
TRBJ1-1 | NA | TRBV12-3/TRBV12-4 | NA | TGTGCCAGCAGCCGAAGCGGGACCACTGAAGCTTTCTTT | CASSRSGTTEAFF
TRBJ2-1 | NA | TRBV7-2 | NA | TGTGCCAGCAGCTCCCGCCTACTTTTACATGAGCAGTTCTTC | CASSSRLLLHEQFF
TRBJ2-3 | NA | TRBV7-3 | once | TGTGCCAGCATCTTGGGGCCCTGGACGGGCAGCACAGATACGCAGTATTTT | CASILGPWTGSTDTQYF
TRBJ1-5 | TRBD1 | TRBV27 | NA | TGTGCCAGCAGCCGACAGGGGCTGGGTAGCAATCAGCCCCAGCATTTT | CASSRQGLGSNQPQHF
TRBJ2-5 | TRBD2 | TRBV6-1 | NA | TGTGCCAGCAGTGGCGGGGGGGCCCAGTACTTC | CASSGGGAQYF
TRBJ2-1 | TRBD2 | TRBV4-3 | NA | TGCGCCAGCAGCCAAGATGGGGGGTGGGTAGCGGGGGTATACAATGAGCAGTTCTTC | CASSQDGGWVAGVYNEQFF
TRBJ2-3 | TRBD1 | TRBV7-9 | NA | TGTGCCAGCAGCCCGCTGGACAGGGGAGAGTGGGATACGCAGTATTTT | CASSPLDRGEWDTQYF
TRBJ1-1 | NA | TRBV21-1 | NA | TGTGCCAGCAGCAAAGACTTAACAGGGGGCGGGAGAGCTTTCTTT | CASSKDLTGGGRAFF
TRBJ1-2 | NA | TRBV7-2 | NA | TGTGCCAGCAGCTTGACAACCTATGGCTACACCTTC | CASSLTTYGYTF
TRBJ1-2 | NA | TRBV28 | NA | TGTGCCAGCAGCACTCCTCCCGGCTACACCTTC | CASSTPPGYTF
TRBJ1-4 | TRBD1 | TRBV3-1/TRBV3-2 | once | TGTGCCAGCAGGGGACAGGGGGTTGAAAAACTGTTTTTT | CASRGQGVEKLFF
TRBJ1-2 | TRBD1 | TRBV10-2 | NA | TGCGCCAGCACCGAGGGACAGGATCATACAGCTAACTATGGCTACACCTTC | CASTEGQDHTANYGYTF
TRBJ1-4 | NA | TRBV28 | once | TGTGCCAGCAGTTTAGGGGGGGGCCCAAGCGAAAAACTGTTTTTT | CASSLGGGPSEKLFF
TRBJ2-2 | TRBD1 | TRBV19 | NA | TGTGCCAGTAGAGCAGGGGGTTGGACCGGGGAGCTGTTTTTT | CASRAGGWTGELFF
TRBJ2-3 | TRBD2 | TRBV5-4 | NA | TGTGCCAGCAGACTACTAGCGGGGGGCGTAGCAGATACGCAGTATTTT | CASRLLAGGVADTQYF
TRBJ2-2 | TRBD2 | TRBV30 | NA | TGTGCCTGGAGTACGGCGGGGGGGGACACCGGGGAGCTGTTTTTT | CAWSTAGGDTGELFF
TRBJ1-3 | TRBD1 | TRBV7-8 | NA | TGTGCCAGCAGCCGAGGGTTTCGACAGGGGGCTCCCCTAGCTGGAAACACCATATATTTT | CASSRGFRQGAPLAGNTIYF
TRBJ1-5 | TRBD1 | TRBV6-4 | few | TGTGCCAGCAGACGGACAGGGGATAGCAATCAGCCCCAGCATTTT | CASRRTGDSNQPQHF
TRBJ1-1 | TRBD1 | TRBV6-5 | NA | TGTGCCAGCAGTTACTCGATGGGACAGGGCGCCACTGAAGCTTTCTTT | CASSYSMGQGATEAFF
TRBJ2-7 | TRBD1 | TRBV28 | NA | TGTGCCAGCAGTTTTAGTCGGACAGGGCCCCCCTACGAGCAGTACTTC | CASSFSRTGPPYEQYF
TRBJ2-7 | NA | TRBV19 | NA | TGTGCCAGTAGTACGAGGGGGACCCCCTACGAGCAGTACTTC | CASSTRGTPYEQYF